The clone carrying this TCR beta chain was seen a single time. What it recognizes is unknown. The data are from a study of graft-versus-host responses after intestinal transplantation. On the study more broadly: Transplant recipients had multivisceral, liver-intestinal, or isolated intestinal grafts. Once they had received anti-thymocyte globulin induction, all recipients took tacrolimus and steroids for approximately 3 years.

General study results and limits: Detected in recipient marrow were GvH clones, some of which were first observed in ileum or blood. Allografts from individuals with graft-donor T cell macrochimerism displayed high graft-versus-host to host-versus-graft clonal ratios.

Germline loops: CDR1 MNHEY, CDR2 SMNVEV (reference sequence). Trimming pared 3 bases from V and 3 bases from J, leaving 9 bases between. The CDR3 is 13 residues long. The assay was immunoSEQ multiplex PCR, and TCRdb's table has in-frame clones only and misses some. The sample has more than 50,000 clones, around 90% seen once; the top ten hold under 3%. The receptor was derived from a human patient who received an intestinal transplant, so some T cells may come from the graft donor. The sample in question was PBMCs, obtained around 120 days after intestinal transplantation. The chain links TRBV27 to TRBJ2-7; the D gene could be TRBD1 or TRBD2 (5 bases each). Here the CDR3 reads CASSLGPHYEQYF. CDR3 nucleotide sequence: TGTGCCAGCAGTTTGGGACCTCACTACGAGCAGTACTTC.